This TCR beta chain comes out of a study of CD8 T cells in ankylosing spondylitis. This clonotype has only a few counts. Its matching antigen is unknown. Findings and limits, study-wide: Some of these motif variants have turned up before, in reports on reactive arthritis synovial fluid and blood. Seemingly distinctive of ankylosing spondylitis blood was a TCR beta motif formed by eight highly homologous variants.

The germline CDR1 and CDR2 sequences are SGHDT and YYEEEE. CDR3 length equals 15 residues. The germline V and J ends were trimmed by 4 bases and 4 bases, with 16 bases remaining between them. TCR beta libraries were made by quantitative 5'-RACE with molecular barcodes. MiXCR, applied by TCRdb to the 5' RACE reads, yields one record per CDR3 protein. The table shows around 210,000 distinct CDR3 sequences, with 7.5% to 9.5% occurring only once. The sequenced sample consisted of blood, either unsorted or a sorted T cell fraction (not recorded which). The source of this sequence is a female donor with ankylosing spondylitis or in good health (not recorded which). The chain recombines TRBV5-6 with TRBJ2-3; D call uncertain. The CDR3 region is CASSALPTRADTQYF. The CDR3 DNA follows: TGTGCCAGCAGCGCCCTGCCAACAAGGGCAGATACGCAGTATTTT.